This TCR beta chain was retrieved from a study of CD8+ T cells in alopecia areata. Study conclusions and caveats: Scalp sequencing captures resident alphabeta T cells of normal skin too.

Separation by sorting yielded CD4+ and CD8+ T cells from PBMCs. In regard to this clone: Its specificity is not known.

Extracted RNA was reverse transcribed, and the resulting cDNA served as sequencing template. Produced via immunoSEQ multiplex PCR; TCRdb's table is partial and in-frame only. The sample has about 150,000 clones; 85% to 90% are singletons. The CDR3 has 16 amino acids. Per germline, CDR1 PRHDT and CDR2 FYEKMQ (reference sequence). Trimming removed 4 bases from V and 0 bases from J; junction bases left unmatched: 7. The sequencing used CD8+ T cells sorted from blood, collected at week 0. The receptor comes from a human donor with alopecia areata. J is TRBJ2-3 and V is TRBV13; 7 nucleotides agree with TRBD1. In nucleotides, the CDR3 is TGTGCCAGCAGCTCCGGGACAGCCCTTAGCACAGATACGCAGTATTTT. This translates into CASSSGTALSTDTQYF.